This T cell receptor (beta chain) was found in a study of blood T cell dynamics during melanoma immunotherapy. The time point: pre-treatment baseline. Patients had no prior systemic cancer treatment, immunosuppressants or other active cancers. Produced via immunoSEQ multiplex PCR; TCRdb's table is partial and in-frame only. Of roughly 22,000 clones in the sample, around nine tenths are singletons; the top ten hold over 3.5%. This clonotype originated in a human donor with melanoma. This specimen was blood, taken from a patient treated with checkpoint blockade.

As DNA, the CDR3 is TGTGCCAGCTCACCACGAGGGGCCCTCACAGATACGCAGTATTTT. Translating it yields CASSPRGALTDTQYF. The rearrangement joins TRBV18 to TRBJ2-3; D assignment may be TRBD1 or TRBD2 (5 bases each). V was pared by 1 base and J by 2 bases, with 10 bases between. This CDR3 has 15 amino acids. Germline CDR1 KGHSH, CDR2 LQKENI.